These 28 T cell receptor beta chains share one sample of origin, sequenced in a study of regulatory T cells in long-lasting Graves disease. In building TCR beta libraries, iRepertoire HTBI primers were used together with Arm-PCR of CDR3 regions. TCRdb redid the calling of the multiplex PCR reads with MiXCR, one entry per CDR3 protein. The table includes 400,000 to 500,000 distinct CDR3 sequences, 15% to 20% detected once. Time point: newly diagnosed GD, antithyroid drugs for less than 3 months. Making the TCR library involved RNA that had been extracted from PBMCs. In addition, the sample was reused for a study of T cells in Graves' hyperthyroidism and ophthalmopathy.

The starting material was peripheral blood mononuclear cells (PBMCs), obtained at new diagnosis, from a patient treated with antithyroid drugs. These receptors were obtained from a woman aged 30 to 39 with Graves disease.

This clonotype was picked up a small number of times. The CDR3 DNA reads as TGTGCCAGCAGCCCAAACACGAAACAATTCTACGAGCAGTACTTC. The encoded protein is CASSPNTKQFYEQYF. The chain couples TRBV7-2 to TRBJ2-7, with unresolved D. CDR1 and CDR2 from the germline V gene are SGHTA and FQGNSA. The germline V and J ends were trimmed by 5 bases and 3 bases, with 17 bases remaining between them. The CDR3 consists of 15 residues.

There are a few counts of this clonotype. The chain employs TRBV20-1 and TRBJ2-5, with TRBD2 matching 10 bases. Germline-derived CDR1 and CDR2 are DFQATT and SNEGSKA (reference sequence). There are 15 residues in the CDR3. After removal of 6 bases from V and 5 bases from J, the junction contained 12 bases not matched to a gene. The CDR3 sequence: CSAPPPTSGTETQYF. For the CDR3, the DNA is TGCAGTGCCCCCCCTCCTACTAGCGGGACGGAGACCCAGTACTTC.

V gene TRBV9 combines with J gene TRBJ2-1; 10 bases line up with TRBD2. CDR1 SGDLS and CDR2 YYNGEE come from the germline V gene. V trimming: 1 base; J trimming: 8 bases; junction bases outside the gene matches: 6. This CDR3 has 15 residues. CDR3 in amino acids: CASSVSTSGFYEQFF. For the CDR3, the DNA is TGTGCCAGCAGCGTATCGACTAGCGGGTTTTATGAGCAGTTCTTC.

Many counts were recorded for this clonotype. The V and J genes are TRBV18 and TRBJ2-5; 7 bases are shared with TRBD1. The germline V gene has CDR1 KGHSH and CDR2 LQKENI. The V segment lost 6 bases and the J segment 1 base; nucleotides outside the gene matches: 11. This CDR3 contains 16 residues. The CDR3 sequence is CASSPMDRPPQETQYF. DNA of the CDR3: TGTGCCAGCTCTCCTATGGACAGGCCCCCCCAAGAGACCCAGTACTTC. Variable domain in full (rest from reference TRBV18 and TRBJ2-5): NAGVMQNPRHLVRRRGQEARLRCSPMKGHSHVYWYRQLPEEGLKFMVYLQKENIIDESGMPKERFSAEFPKEGPSILRIQQVVRGDSAAYFCASSPMDRPPQETQYFGPGTRLLVL.

This clonotype was counted ten times or more. V gene TRBV28 combines with J gene TRBJ2-5; 10 bases map to TRBD1. Germline CDR1 and CDR2: MDHEN and SYDVKM. V was pared by 6 bases and J by 5 bases, with 12 bases of the junction left unmatched. The CDR3 spans 16 residues. The CDR3 coding sequence is TGTGCCAGCAGCCCAGACAGGGGACAGGGGAGGGAGACCCAGTACTTC. Its translation: CASSPDRGQGRETQYF.

This clonotype showed up many times. The chain has TRBV6-1 and TRBJ2-7; no reliable D call. The V end was cut by 2 bases, the J end by 2 bases, with 13 bases between. The CDR3 consists of 15 residues. The V gene's germline CDR1 is MNHNS and CDR2 SASEGT. CDR3 region: CASSESVAAPYEQYF. DNA for the CDR3: TGTGCCAGCAGTGAAAGTGTAGCAGCTCCCTACGAGCAGTACTTC.

This clonotype was counted between two and nine times. The chain carries TRBV11-2 and TRBJ2-7; possibly TRBD2 for D (5 bases). The CDR3 spans 14 residues. CDR1 is SGHAT, CDR2 FQNNGV, per germline. The V end lost 0 bases, the J end lost 9 bases, and 15 bases lay between the germline ends. CDR3 in DNA: TGTGCCAGCAGCTTAGAGGGTACTAGGGTAAGGCAGTACTTC. This translates into CASSLEGTRVRQYF. Full variable domain (outside the CDR3, taken from reference TRBV11-2 and TRBJ2-7): EAGVAQSPRYKIIEKRQSVAFWCNPISGHATLYWYQQILGQGPKLLIQFQNNGVVDDSQLPKDRFSAERLKGVDSTLKIQPAKLEDSAVYLCASSLEGTRVRQYFGPGTRLTVT.

Only a few counts were recorded for this clonotype. It is likely a read error, because the conserved phenylalanine at the end of the CDR3 is missing. The gene calls are TRBV6-1 and TRBJ2-1; a possible D gene is TRBD2 (6 bases). Germline CDR1 MNHNS, CDR2 SASEGT. The V and J ends lost 7 bases and 0 bases respectively, with 13 bases between them. This CDR3 contains 15 residues. The CDR3 nucleotides read TGTGCCAGCACTACGATGGGGGGCTCCTACAATGAGCAGTTCCTC. The encoded protein is CASTTMGGSYNEQFL.

This clonotype was detected many times. The rearrangement joins TRBV12-3 or TRBV12-4 to TRBJ2-1, with TRBD1 identical over 8 bases. With 6 bases clipped from V and 0 bases from J, the junction kept 4 bases outside the gene matches. The CDR3 is 15 amino acids. CDR3 nucleotides: TGTGCCAGCAGGACCGGACAGGGCTCCTACAATGAGCAGTTCTTC. This codes for CASRTGQGSYNEQFF.

This clonotype showed up many times. The CDR3 nucleotides are TGTGCCAGCAGCCAAACAGGGTCCCTTCTGGGCAACGAGCAGTACTTC. Translating gives CASSQTGSLLGNEQYF. The rearrangement uses TRBV3-1 and TRBJ2-7, with a tentative D call TRBD1 (6 bases). Trimming left V 2 bases short and J 5 bases short, with 19 bases between. CDR1 and CDR2 (germline): LGHDT, YNNKEL (reference sequence). The CDR3 has 16 amino acids.

This clonotype was observed at least ten times. The chain has TRBV27 and TRBJ1-5; TRBD1 agrees at 7 bases. The CDR3 contains 18 residues. Germline CDR1 is MNHEY and CDR2 is SMNVEV (reference sequence). Trimming removed 4 bases from V and 0 bases from J; junction bases left unmatched: 12. The CDR3 DNA sequence: TGTGCCAGCAGTTCCTATACCGGGACAGACTTTAGCAATCAGCCCCAGCATTTT. Translation: CASSSYTGTDFSNQPQHF.

Worth noting for this clonotype: A read error may explain this, as a much larger clone is one base away. The V gene is TRBV5-8, the J gene TRBJ2-5; unclear D gene. The germline CDR1 and CDR2 sequences are SGHTS and YDEGEE. CDR3 size: 11 residues. The CDR3 sequence is CASGLWGTQYF. The CDR3 DNA reads as TGTGCCAGCGGCTTGTGGGGGACCCAGTACTTC.

This clonotype was picked up many times. DNA for the CDR3: TGTGCCAGCAGCTTATTGGCGGGAGTTGTCTACAATGAGCAGTTCTTC. Translation gives CASSLLAGVVYNEQFF. The J gene is TRBJ2-1, the V gene TRBV7-3; 7 nucleotides line up with TRBD2. The junction had 7 bases not matched to a gene; V was cut back by 2 bases and J by 3 bases. In germline, CDR1 is SGHTA, CDR2 FQGTGA. The length of the CDR3 is 16 residues.

This clonotype showed up many times. The chain is built from TRBV7-2 and TRBJ2-3, with no clear D. The CDR3 covers 13 residues. Deletions cut 4 bases from V and 4 bases from J, with 9 bases between. Per germline, CDR1 SGHTA and CDR2 FQGNSA. The CDR3 nucleotides are TGTGCCAGCAGCTCCCCGGGCGCAGATACGCAGTATTTT. Residues: CASSSPGADTQYF.

The table lists this clonotype with many counts. One end of the junction varies from germline; a read error may be responsible. The rearrangement links TRBV4-1 to TRBJ1-2; a possible D gene is TRBD1 (5 bases). CDR1 and CDR2 (germline): MGHRA, YSYEKL. This CDR3 spans 15 amino acids. In DNA form, the CDR3 reads TGTGCCAGCAGCCAAGACAGTCAACTGGTCTATGGCTACACCTTC. Amino acid sequence: CASSQDSQLVYGYTF.

This clonotype came up many times. The chain is built from TRBV6-2 or TRBV6-3 and TRBJ1-1; D is unresolved. The CDR3 runs to 15 residues. Germline assignment: CDR1 MNHEY and CDR2 SVGEGT. Trimming shortened V by 2 bases and J by 1 base, and 11 bases separated the two germline ends. The chain's CDR3 is CASSYGSGSNTEAFF. The CDR3, as DNA: TGTGCCAGCAGTTACGGCTCAGGCTCGAACACTGAAGCTTTCTTT.

Ten or more counts support this clonotype. The rearrangement links TRBV13 to TRBJ2-7; the match to TRBD1 covers 9 bases. This CDR3 region has 16 residues. Losses at the gene ends were 4 bases for V and 2 bases for J; bases not matched to a gene: 9. Germline V CDR1 and CDR2: PRHDT, FYEKMQ (reference sequence). CDR3 sequence (DNA): TGTGCCAGCAGCTCTTCCGGGACAGGGTACACCTACGAGCAGTACTTC. Residues: CASSSSGTGYTYEQYF.

This clonotype was seen a few times. The chain joins TRBV4-1 to TRBJ1-1, with 7 bases aligning to TRBD1. V dropped 8 bases and J dropped 4; count of bases not matched to a gene: 7. The CDR3 runs to 13 residues. The germline V gene encodes CDR1 MGHRA and CDR2 YSYEKL. DNA of the CDR3: TGCGCCAGCGCCCAGGGGGGGGCCACTGAAGCTTTCTTT. This codes for CASAQGGATEAFF.

The sample holds a few counts of this clonotype. The chain has TRBV7-3 and TRBJ2-5; the match to TRBD1 covers 10 bases. From germline, CDR1 is SGHTA and CDR2 FQGTGA. The CDR3 runs 16 residues. Trimming took 5 bases from V and 5 from J; bases not matched to a gene: 11. The CDR3, as DNA: TGTGCCAGCAGCGTTGGGACAGGGGCCCGGAGGGAGACCCAGTACTTC. This codes for CASSVGTGARRETQYF.

V is TRBV6-2 or TRBV6-3 and J is TRBJ1-5, with 9 bases lining up with TRBD1. CDR3 length: 14 amino acids. V lost 6 bases, J lost 5 bases, and 5 bases stayed unmatched. The germline V gene has CDR1 MNHEY and CDR2 SVGEGT. The CDR3 spells CASRTGGGHQPQHF. CDR3 sequence (DNA): TGTGCCAGCAGAACAGGGGGCGGTCATCAGCCCCAGCATTTT.

The sample holds many counts of this clonotype. CDR3 amino acids: CATSRDTRGRPTF. For the CDR3, the DNA is TGTGCCACCAGCAGAGATACGAGGGGGCGCCCCACCTTC. This chain joins TRBV15 and TRBJ1-2, with 7 bases fitting TRBD1. Germline lookup yields CDR1 LNHNV and CDR2 YYDKDF (reference sequence). The CDR3 is made up of 13 amino acids. J gave up 13 bases and V 0 bases, and 8 bases lay outside the gene matches.

This clonotype was observed a few times. The chain combines TRBV19 with TRBJ1-1; a possible D gene is TRBD1 (6 bases). V lost 3 bases to trimming and J lost 6 bases, with 17 bases between them. The CDR3 consists of 15 residues. Germline-derived CDR1 and CDR2 are LNHDA and SQIVND (reference sequence). The CDR3 DNA reads TGTGCCAGTAGTATTGTGGGCAGGGGAAGCGCTGAAGCTTTCTTT. Its translation is CASSIVGRGSAEAFF.

This clonotype has at least ten counts. The chain recombines TRBV18 with TRBJ1-1, with D perhaps matching TRBD1 (5 bases). The CDR3 is made up of 15 amino acids. The V and J ends lost 4 bases and 0 bases respectively, with 12 bases between them. Germline V gene lookup returns CDR1 KGHSH and CDR2 LQKENI. The CDR3 coding sequence is TGTGCCAGCTCACTACAGGAGCTCATGAACACTGAAGCTTTCTTT. This translates into CASSLQELMNTEAFF.

On this clonotype itself: Possible read error: a much larger clone is one base away. This chain links TRBV3-1 with TRBJ2-2; D is unresolved. This CDR3 contains 13 residues. V was clipped by 1 base and J by 6 bases, with 6 bases between them. The germline V gene encodes CDR1 LGHDT and CDR2 YNNKEL (reference sequence). The CDR3 spells CASSQGWAGELFF. CDR3 nucleotide sequence: TGTGCCAGCAGCCAAGGGTGGGCCGGGGAGCTGTTTTTT.

This clonotype was seen many times. This chain uses TRBV6-1 with TRBJ2-1; 10 bases match TRBD1. The J segment lost 5 bases and the V segment lost 6 bases, leaving 7 bases of the junction unmatched. There are 15 residues in the CDR3. Germline lookup yields CDR1 MNHNS and CDR2 SASEGT. CDR3 DNA: TGTGCCAGCAGAGTCCGGGACAGGGGACACAATGAGCAGTTCTTC. Residues: CASRVRDRGHNEQFF.

Concerning this clonotype: This sequence may be a read error, since a much larger clone differs from it by one base. The CDR3 sequence: CASSCQGIREGQEEQYF. The DNA of the CDR3 is TGTGCCAGCAGTTGCCAGGGTATACGGGAGGGCCAAGAGGAGCAGTACTTC. J is TRBJ2-7 and V is TRBV5-5; 8 nucleotides match TRBD2. This CDR3 has 17 residues. CDR1 and CDR2 from the germline V gene are SGHKS and YYEKEE (reference sequence). The junction had 20 bases not matched to a gene; V was cut back by 5 bases and J by 7 bases.

This clonotype turned up a few times. This chain joins TRBV19 and TRBJ2-6, with a tentative D call TRBD2 (6 bases). Germline V gives CDR1 LNHDA, CDR2 SQIVND (reference sequence). This CDR3 is built from 18 residues. The germline V and J ends were trimmed by 1 base and 1 base, with 14 bases remaining between them. The CDR3 reads CASSIGEAFLSGANVLTF. CDR3 DNA sequence: TGTGCCAGTAGTATAGGGGAGGCTTTTCTATCTGGGGCCAACGTCCTGACTTTC. The full variable domain, in which reference TRBV19 and TRBJ2-6 provide the parts outside the CDR3, is DGGITQSPKYLFRKEGQNVTLSCEQNLNHDAMYWYRQDPGQGLRLIYYSQIVNDFQKGDIAEGYSVSREKKESFPLTVTSAQKNPTAFYLCASSIGEAFLSGANVLTFGAGSRLTVL.

CDR3 sequence: CSAANPSGSSENTGELFF. The CDR3, as DNA: TGCAGTGCTGCAAATCCTAGCGGGAGTAGTGAGAACACCGGGGAGCTGTTTTTT. This chain uses TRBV20-1 with TRBJ2-2; 10 positions agree with TRBD2. The CDR3 runs 18 residues. Per the germline V gene, CDR1 is DFQATT and CDR2 is SNEGSKA (reference sequence). Germline trimming cut 5 bases from V and 1 base from J; bases unmatched to any gene: 13.